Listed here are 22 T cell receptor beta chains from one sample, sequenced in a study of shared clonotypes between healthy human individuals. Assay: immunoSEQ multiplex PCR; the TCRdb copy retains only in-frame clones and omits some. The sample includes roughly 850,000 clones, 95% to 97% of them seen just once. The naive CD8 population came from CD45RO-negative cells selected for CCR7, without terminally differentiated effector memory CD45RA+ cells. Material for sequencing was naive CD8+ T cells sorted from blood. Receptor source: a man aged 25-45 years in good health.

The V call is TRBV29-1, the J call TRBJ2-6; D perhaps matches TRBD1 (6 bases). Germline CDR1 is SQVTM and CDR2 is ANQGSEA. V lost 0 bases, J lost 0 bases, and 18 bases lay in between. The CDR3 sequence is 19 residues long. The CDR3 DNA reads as TGCAGCGTTGAAGATGCAGGACAGCTGGGCAACTCTGGGGCCAACGTCCTGACTTTC. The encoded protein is CSVEDAGQLGNSGANVLTF.

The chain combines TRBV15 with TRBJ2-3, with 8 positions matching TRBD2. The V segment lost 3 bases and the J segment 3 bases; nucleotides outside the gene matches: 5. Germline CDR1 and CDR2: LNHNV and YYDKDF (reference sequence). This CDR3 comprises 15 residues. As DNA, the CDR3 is TGTGCCACCAGCAGCGGGGGGGACTCTACAGATACGCAGTATTTT. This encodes CATSSGGDSTDTQYF. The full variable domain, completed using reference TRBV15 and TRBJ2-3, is DAMVIQNPRYQVTQFGKPVTLSCSQTLNHNVMYWYQQKSSQAPKLLFHYYDKDFNNEADTPDNFQSRRPNTSFCFLDIRSPGLGDTAMYLCATSSGGDSTDTQYFGPGTRLTVL.

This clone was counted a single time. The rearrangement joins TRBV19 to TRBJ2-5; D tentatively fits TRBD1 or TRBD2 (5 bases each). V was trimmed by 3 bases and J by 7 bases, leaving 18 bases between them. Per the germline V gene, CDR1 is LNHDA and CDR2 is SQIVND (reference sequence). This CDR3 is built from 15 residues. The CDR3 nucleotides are TGTGCCAGTAGTATCGCCGGGACCTCCCCAGGGACCCAGTACTTC. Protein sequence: CASSIAGTSPGTQYF. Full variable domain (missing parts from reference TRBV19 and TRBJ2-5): DGGITQSPKYLFRKEGQNVTLSCEQNLNHDAMYWYRQDPGQGLRLIYYSQIVNDFQKGDIAEGYSVSREKKESFPLTVTSAQKNPTAFYLCASSIAGTSPGTQYFGPGTRLLVL.

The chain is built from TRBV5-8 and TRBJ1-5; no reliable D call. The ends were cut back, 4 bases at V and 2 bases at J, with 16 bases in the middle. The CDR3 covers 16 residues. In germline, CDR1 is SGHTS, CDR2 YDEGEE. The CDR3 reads CASSLGPGGRNQPQHF. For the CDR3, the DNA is TGTGCCAGCAGCCTAGGCCCGGGTGGACGCAATCAGCCCCAGCATTTT.

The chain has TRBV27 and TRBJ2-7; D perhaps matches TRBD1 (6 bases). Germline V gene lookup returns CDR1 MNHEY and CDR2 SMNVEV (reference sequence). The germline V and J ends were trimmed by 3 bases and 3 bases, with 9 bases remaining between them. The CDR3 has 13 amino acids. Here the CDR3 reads CASSFNRVYEQYF. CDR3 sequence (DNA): TGTGCCAGCAGTTTTAACAGGGTCTACGAGCAGTACTTC.

CDR3 nucleotides: TGTGCCAGCTCGATCGGGACTAGCGGGCCTCCCGATACGCAGTATTTT. Amino acid sequence: CASSIGTSGPPDTQYF. The chain employs TRBV18 and TRBJ2-3, with TRBD2 matching over 12 bases. With V trimmed by 6 bases and J by 6 bases, 10 bases remained unmatched. CDR3 size: 16 residues. The germline V gene has CDR1 KGHSH and CDR2 LQKENI.

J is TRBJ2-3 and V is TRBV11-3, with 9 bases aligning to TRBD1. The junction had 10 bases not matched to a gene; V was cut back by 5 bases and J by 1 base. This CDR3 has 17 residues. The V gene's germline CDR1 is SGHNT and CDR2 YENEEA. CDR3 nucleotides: TGTGCCAGCAGCGCCTGGACAGGGGTCGGGGGCACAGATACGCAGTATTTT. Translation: CASSAWTGVGGTDTQYF. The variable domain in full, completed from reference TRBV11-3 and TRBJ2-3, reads EAGVVQSPRYKIIEKKQPVAFWCNPISGHNTLYWYLQNLGQGPELLIRYENEEAVDDSQLPKDRFSAERLKGVDSTLKIQPAELGDSAVYLCASSAWTGVGGTDTQYFGPGTRLTVL.

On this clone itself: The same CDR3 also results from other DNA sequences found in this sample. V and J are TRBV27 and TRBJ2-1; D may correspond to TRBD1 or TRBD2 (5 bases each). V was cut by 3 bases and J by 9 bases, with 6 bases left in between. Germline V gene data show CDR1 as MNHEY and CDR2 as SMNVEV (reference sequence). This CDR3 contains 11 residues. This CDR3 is CASSLGPEQFF. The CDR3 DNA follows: TGTGCCAGCAGTTTGGGACCTGAGCAGTTCTTC.

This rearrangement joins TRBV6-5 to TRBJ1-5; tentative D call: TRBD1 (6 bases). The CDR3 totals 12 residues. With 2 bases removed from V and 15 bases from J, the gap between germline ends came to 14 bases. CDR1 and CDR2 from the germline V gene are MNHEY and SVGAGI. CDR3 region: CASSYGGGEWHF. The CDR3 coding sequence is TGTGCCAGCAGTTACGGGGGCGGGGAGTGGCATTTT.

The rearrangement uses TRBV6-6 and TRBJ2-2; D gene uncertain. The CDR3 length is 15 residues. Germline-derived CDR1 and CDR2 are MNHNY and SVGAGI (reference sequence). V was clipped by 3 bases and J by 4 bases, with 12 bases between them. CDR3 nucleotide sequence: TGTGCCAGCAGTTATTCGACGGTTACCACCGGGGAGCTGTTTTTT. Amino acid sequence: CASSYSTVTTGELFF.

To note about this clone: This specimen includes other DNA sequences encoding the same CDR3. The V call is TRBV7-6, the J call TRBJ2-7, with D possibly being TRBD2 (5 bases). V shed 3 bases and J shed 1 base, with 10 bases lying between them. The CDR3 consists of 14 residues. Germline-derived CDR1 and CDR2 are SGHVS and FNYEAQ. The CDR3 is CASSLRRESYEQYF. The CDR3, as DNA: TGTGCCAGCAGCTTGAGAAGGGAGTCCTACGAGCAGTACTTC.

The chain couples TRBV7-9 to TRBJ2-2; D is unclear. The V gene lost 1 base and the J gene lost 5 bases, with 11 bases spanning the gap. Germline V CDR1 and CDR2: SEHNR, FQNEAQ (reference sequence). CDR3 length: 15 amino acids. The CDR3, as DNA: TGTGCCAGCAGCTTAGTAGGGCTGCGTACCGGGGAGCTGTTTTTT. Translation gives CASSLVGLRTGELFF.

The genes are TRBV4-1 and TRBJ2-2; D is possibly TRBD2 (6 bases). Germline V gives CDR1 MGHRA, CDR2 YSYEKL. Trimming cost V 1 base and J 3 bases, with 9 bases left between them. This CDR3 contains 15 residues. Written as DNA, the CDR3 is TGCGCCAGCAGCCAAGCCGCGGGGTACACCGGGGAGCTGTTTTTT. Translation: CASSQAAGYTGELFF.

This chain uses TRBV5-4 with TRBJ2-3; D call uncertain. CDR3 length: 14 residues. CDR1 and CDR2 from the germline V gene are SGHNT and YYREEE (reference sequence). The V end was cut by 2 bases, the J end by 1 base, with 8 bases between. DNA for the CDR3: TGTGCCAGCAGCTTCGCTGCAGGCACAGATACGCAGTATTTT. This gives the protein CASSFAAGTDTQYF.

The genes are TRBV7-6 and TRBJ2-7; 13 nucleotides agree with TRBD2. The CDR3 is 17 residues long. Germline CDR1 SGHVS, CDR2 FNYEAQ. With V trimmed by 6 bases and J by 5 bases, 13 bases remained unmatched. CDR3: CASSQGTSGDWGNEQYF. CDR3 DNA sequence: TGTGCCAGCAGTCAAGGGACTAGCGGGGATTGGGGGAACGAGCAGTACTTC.

The CDR3 bases are TGCGCCAGCAGTGTTTCCGTCCCCCGGGCTTACGAGCAGTACTTC. This codes for CASSVSVPRAYEQYF. J is TRBJ2-7 and V is TRBV10-2; D gene unclear. This CDR3 is built from 15 residues. V gave up 4 bases and J gave up 4 bases, with 17 bases separating them. Germline assignment: CDR1 WSHSY and CDR2 SAAADI.

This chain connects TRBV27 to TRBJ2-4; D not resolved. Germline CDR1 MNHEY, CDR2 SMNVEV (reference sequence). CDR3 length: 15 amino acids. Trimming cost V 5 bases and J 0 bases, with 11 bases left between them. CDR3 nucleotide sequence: TGTGCCAGCAGTCGGGCCGTTTTAGCCAAAAACATTCAGTACTTC. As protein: CASSRAVLAKNIQYF.

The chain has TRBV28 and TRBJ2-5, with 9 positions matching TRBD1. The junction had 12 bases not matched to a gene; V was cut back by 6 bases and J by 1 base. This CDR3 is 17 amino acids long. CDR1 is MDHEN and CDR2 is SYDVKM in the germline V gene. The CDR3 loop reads CASSLVQGAAVQETQYF. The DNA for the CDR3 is TGTGCCAGCAGCCTAGTACAGGGGGCTGCAGTCCAAGAGACCCAGTACTTC.

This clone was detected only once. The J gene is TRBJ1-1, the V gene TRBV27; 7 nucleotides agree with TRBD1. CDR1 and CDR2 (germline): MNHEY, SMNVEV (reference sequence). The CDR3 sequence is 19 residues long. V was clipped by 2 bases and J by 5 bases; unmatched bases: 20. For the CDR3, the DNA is TGTGCCAGCAGTTTAATGGGAGGAGGGGGCCCCTTTTTAGGGACTGAAGCTTTCTTT. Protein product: CASSLMGGGGPFLGTEAFF.

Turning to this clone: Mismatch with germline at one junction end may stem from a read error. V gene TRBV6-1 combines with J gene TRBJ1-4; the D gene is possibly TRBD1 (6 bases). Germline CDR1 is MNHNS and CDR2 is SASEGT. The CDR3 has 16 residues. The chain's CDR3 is CASSELTGRPNGKLFF. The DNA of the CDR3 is TGTGCCAGCAGTGAACTGACAGGCCGGCCAAATGGAAAACTGTTTTTT.

The CDR3 reads CASRSGVNTEAFF. The DNA for the CDR3 is TGTGCCAGCCGATCAGGGGTGAACACTGAAGCTTTCTTT. The chain is built from TRBV18 and TRBJ1-1; D might be TRBD1 (6 bases). Germline CDR1 reads KGHSH; CDR2 reads LQKENI. CDR3 length: 13 amino acids. V gave up 8 bases and J gave up 0 bases, with 10 bases separating them.

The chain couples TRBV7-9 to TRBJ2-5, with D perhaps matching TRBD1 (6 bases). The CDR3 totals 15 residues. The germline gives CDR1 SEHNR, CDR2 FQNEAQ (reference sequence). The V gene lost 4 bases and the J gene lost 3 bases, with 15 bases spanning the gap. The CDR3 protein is CASSSYRDLEETQYF. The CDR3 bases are TGTGCCAGCAGCTCCTACAGGGATTTGGAAGAGACCCAGTACTTC.